The source of this T cell receptor (beta chain) is a study of T cell responses to AZD1222 COVID-19 vaccine. The length of the CDR3 is 16 residues. The V gene lost 4 bases and the J gene lost 3 bases, with 16 bases spanning the gap. Germline V CDR1 and CDR2: LGHNA, YNFKEQ. Some clones are missing from TCRdb's copy, which holds only in-frame ones; the method was immunoSEQ multiplex PCR. The table includes 120,000 or so clones, roughly 90% detected once. As concerns this clone: What it binds is not known.

The study's findings and limits: Vaccine-associated CD4 TCRs ranged over spike, dominating at 160-218 and 743-854. White British ancestry dominated among donors, who included more females, and clonal diversity was possibly underestimated. Targeting of unmutated variant regions was reportedly seen in nearly half of spike-specific TCRs.

The TCR originated in an adult in good health. The genes are TRBV4-2 and TRBJ2-1; weak D call: TRBD2 (5 bases). Material: peripheral blood, obtained on day 0 of AZD1222 vaccination. The CDR3 spells CASSRDGTGVYNEQFF. The CDR3 bases are TGTGCCAGCAGCCGTGATGGAACCGGGGTCTACAATGAGCAGTTCTTC.